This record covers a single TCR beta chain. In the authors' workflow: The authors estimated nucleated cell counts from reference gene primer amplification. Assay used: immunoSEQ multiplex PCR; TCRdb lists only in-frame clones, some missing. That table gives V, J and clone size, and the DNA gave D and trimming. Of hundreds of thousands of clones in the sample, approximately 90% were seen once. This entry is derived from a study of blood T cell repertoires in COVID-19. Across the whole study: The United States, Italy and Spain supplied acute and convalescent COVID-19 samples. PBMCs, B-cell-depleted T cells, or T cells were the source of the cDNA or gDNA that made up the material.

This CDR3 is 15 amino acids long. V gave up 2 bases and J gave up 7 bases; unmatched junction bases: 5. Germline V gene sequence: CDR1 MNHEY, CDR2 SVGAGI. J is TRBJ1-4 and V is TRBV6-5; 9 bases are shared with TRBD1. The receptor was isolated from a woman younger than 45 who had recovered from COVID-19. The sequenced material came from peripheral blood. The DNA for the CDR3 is TGTGCCAGCAGTTACCGACGGACAGGGGCTGAAAAACTGTTTTTT. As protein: CASSYRRTGAEKLFF.